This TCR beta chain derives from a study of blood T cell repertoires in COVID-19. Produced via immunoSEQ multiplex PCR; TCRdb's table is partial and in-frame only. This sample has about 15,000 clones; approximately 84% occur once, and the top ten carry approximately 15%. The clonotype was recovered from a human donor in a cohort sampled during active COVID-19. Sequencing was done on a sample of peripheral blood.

The CDR3 reads CASSSGDYGYTF. CDR3 sequence (DNA): TGTGCCAGCAGCTCGGGGGACTATGGCTACACCTTC. This chain joins TRBV7-9 and TRBJ1-2; TRBD1 is a possible D gene (5 bases). CDR3 length: 12 amino acids. V shed 4 bases and J shed 3 bases, with 6 bases lying between them. Per germline, CDR1 SEHNR and CDR2 FQNEAQ (reference sequence).